This paragraph covers one T cell receptor beta chain sequence. Antigen unknown. The data were obtained in a study of identical twins. Findings and caveats of the study: Zero-insertion findings could be partly confounded by invariant cells (MAIT and iNKT cells).

TCRdb analysed the 5' RACE reads with MiXCR anew, one entry per CDR3 protein. The sample has 450,000 or so distinct CDR3 sequences, approximately 15% seen once. The CDR3 covers 18 residues. Germline loops: CDR1 MNHEY, CDR2 SVGEGT. V shed 2 bases, J shed 3 bases, and the junction held 12 bases outside the gene matches. These data are also associated with another study on yellow fever vaccine responses in identical twins.

The sample taken for sequencing was CD4+ T cells sorted from blood. The rearrangement links TRBV6-2 or TRBV6-3 to TRBJ2-7, with 11 nucleotides matching TRBD2. The TCR sequence derives from a woman aged 18-29 years in good health. The CDR3 loop reads CASSYGSSGRIGVYEQYF. The CDR3 DNA sequence: TGTGCCAGCAGTTACGGGTCTAGCGGGAGGATTGGGGTCTACGAGCAGTACTTC.